This T cell receptor (beta chain) was profiled in a study of cytomegalovirus exposure and HLA in healthy donors. CDR1 and CDR2 from the germline V gene are MNHEY and SMNVEV (reference sequence). Trimming shortened V by 5 bases and J by 3 bases, and 13 bases separated the two germline ends. This CDR3 is built from 14 residues. Study observations and caveats: There were some V segments, including TRBV6-2 and TRBV6-3, excluded as indistinguishable. V- and J-gene trimming in TCR beta was tied to a missense DCLRE1C variant by an analysis performed later. Using the classifier, cytomegalovirus status was reportedly diagnosed with high specificity and sensitivity.

This clone is a singleton in its sample. Its antigen remains unknown. The PCR contained 60 Vbeta and 13 Jbeta primers. Repertoires were generated with immunoSEQ multiplex PCR, while TCRdb's copy carries only in-frame clones and drops some. The sample shows some 170,000 clones, more than 60% of them seen only once. The chain couples TRBV27 to TRBJ1-1; D may be TRBD1 (6 bases). Sequenced: PBMCs. The receptor's source is a human donor in good health. The DNA for the CDR3 is TGTGCCAGCAGTCCCGGGGGGGCGCACACTGAAGCTTTCTTT. Its protein product is CASSPGGAHTEAFF.